This record concerns one TCR beta chain sequence. A multiplex PCR was run with 60 Vbeta primers and 13 Jbeta primers. TCRdb keeps only in-frame clones here, not all; method: immunoSEQ multiplex PCR. The sample shows roughly 130,000 clones, approximately 80% of them seen only once. The CDR3 consists of 16 residues. CDR1 and CDR2 (germline): LNHDA, SQIVND (reference sequence). V was clipped by 3 bases and J by 6 bases; unmatched bases: 13. This sample stems from a study of cytomegalovirus exposure and HLA in healthy donors. For the study at large: From roughly 180 million T cells, an earlier analysis saw approximately 110 million unique TCR beta sequences.

Material: PBMCs. The sequence came from a human donor in good health. The chain links TRBV19 to TRBJ1-1; 7 positions agree with TRBD1. The CDR3 DNA reads as TGTGCCAGTAGTATCCCTCCCCGAGGGGGCTACGCTGAAGCTTTCTTT. Translated, it gives CASSIPPRGGYAEAFF.